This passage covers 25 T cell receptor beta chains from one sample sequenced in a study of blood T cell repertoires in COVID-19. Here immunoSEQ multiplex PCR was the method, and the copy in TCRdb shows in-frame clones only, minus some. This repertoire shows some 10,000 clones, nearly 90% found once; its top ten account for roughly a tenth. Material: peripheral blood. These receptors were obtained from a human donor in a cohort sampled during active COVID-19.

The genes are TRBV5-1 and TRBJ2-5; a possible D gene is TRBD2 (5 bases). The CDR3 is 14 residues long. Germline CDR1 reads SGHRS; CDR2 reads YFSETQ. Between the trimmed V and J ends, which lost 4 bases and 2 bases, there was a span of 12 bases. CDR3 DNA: TGCGCCAGCAGCCGAGACGGGGAACAAGAGACCCAGTACTTC. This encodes CASSRDGEQETQYF.

CDR3 sequence: CASSGSGTVPYEQYF. The CDR3 region has the DNA TGCGCCAGCAGTGGCTCCGGGACAGTCCCGTACGAGCAGTACTTC. The V and J genes are TRBV10-2 and TRBJ2-7; TRBD1 matches 7 bases. The CDR3 runs to 15 residues. Germline CDR1 WSHSY, CDR2 SAAADI. J gave up 4 bases and V 4 bases, and 10 bases lay outside the gene matches.

CDR3 amino acids: CASRLVGGDYGYTF. CDR3 bases: TGTGCCAGCAGGCTGGTCGGGGGGGACTATGGCTACACCTTC. This chain connects TRBV6-5 to TRBJ1-2, with D perhaps matching TRBD1 (5 bases). The CDR3 extends over 14 amino acids. CDR1 and CDR2 (germline): MNHEY, SVGAGI. Trimming shortened V by 6 bases and J by 3 bases, and 14 bases separated the two germline ends.

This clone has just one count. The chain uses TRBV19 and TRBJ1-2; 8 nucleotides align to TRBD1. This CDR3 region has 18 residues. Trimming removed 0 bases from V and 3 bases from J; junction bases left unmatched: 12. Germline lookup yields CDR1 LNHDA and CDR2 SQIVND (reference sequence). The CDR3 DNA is TGTGCCAGTAGTATAGATCTGGCAGGGGGCCTACCGGACTATGGCTACACCTTC. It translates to CASSIDLAGGLPDYGYTF.

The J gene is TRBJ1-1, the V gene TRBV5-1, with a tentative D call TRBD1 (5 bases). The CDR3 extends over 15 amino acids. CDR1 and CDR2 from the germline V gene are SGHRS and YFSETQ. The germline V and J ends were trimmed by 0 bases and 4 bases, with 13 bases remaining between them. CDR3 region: CASSLGPGGSTEAFF. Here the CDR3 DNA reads TGCGCCAGCAGCTTGGGGCCCGGGGGGAGCACTGAAGCTTTCTTT.

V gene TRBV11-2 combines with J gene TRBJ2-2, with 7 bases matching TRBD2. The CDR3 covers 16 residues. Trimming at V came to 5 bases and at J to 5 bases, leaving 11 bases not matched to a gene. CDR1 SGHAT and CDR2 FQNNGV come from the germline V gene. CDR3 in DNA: TGTGCCAGCAGCCAAGGACTAGAATCGTGGACCGGGGAGCTGTTTTTT. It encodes CASSQGLESWTGELFF.

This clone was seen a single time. CDR3 residues: CASHPGGPNEKLFF. In DNA, the CDR3 is TGCGCCAGCCACCCCGGGGGGCCTAATGAAAAACTGTTTTTT. The chain recombines TRBV5-1 with TRBJ1-4; D might be TRBD1 (6 bases). Per the germline V gene, CDR1 is SGHRS and CDR2 is YFSETQ. This CDR3 is 14 amino acids long. V lost 7 bases to trimming and J lost 3 bases, with 13 bases between them.

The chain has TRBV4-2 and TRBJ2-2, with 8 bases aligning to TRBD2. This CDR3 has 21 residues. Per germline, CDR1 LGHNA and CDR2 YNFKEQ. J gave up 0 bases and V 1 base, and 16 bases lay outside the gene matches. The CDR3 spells CASSQGPGGSSGGANTGELFF. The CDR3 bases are TGTGCCAGCAGCCAAGGACCCGGAGGTTCAAGCGGGGGCGCGAACACCGGGGAGCTGTTTTTT.

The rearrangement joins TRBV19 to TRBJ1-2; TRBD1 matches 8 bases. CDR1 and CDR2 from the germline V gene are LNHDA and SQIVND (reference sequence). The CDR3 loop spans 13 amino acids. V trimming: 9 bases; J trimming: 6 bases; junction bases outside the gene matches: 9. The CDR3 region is CASRTGQDHGYTF. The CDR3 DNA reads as TGTGCCAGCCGAACGGGACAGGATCATGGCTACACCTTC.

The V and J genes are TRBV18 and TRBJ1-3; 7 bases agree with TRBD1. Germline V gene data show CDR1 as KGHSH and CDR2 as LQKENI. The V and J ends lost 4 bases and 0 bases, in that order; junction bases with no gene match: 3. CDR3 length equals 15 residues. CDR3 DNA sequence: TGTGCCAGCTCACGGACAGGCGACTCTGGAAACACCATATATTTT. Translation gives CASSRTGDSGNTIYF.

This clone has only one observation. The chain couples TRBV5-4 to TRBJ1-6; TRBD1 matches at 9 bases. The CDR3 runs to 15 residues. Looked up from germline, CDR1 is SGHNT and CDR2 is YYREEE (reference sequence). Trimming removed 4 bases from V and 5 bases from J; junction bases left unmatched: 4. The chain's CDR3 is CASSLRTGDNSPLHF. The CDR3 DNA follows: TGTGCCAGCAGCCTAAGGACAGGGGATAATTCACCCCTCCACTTT.

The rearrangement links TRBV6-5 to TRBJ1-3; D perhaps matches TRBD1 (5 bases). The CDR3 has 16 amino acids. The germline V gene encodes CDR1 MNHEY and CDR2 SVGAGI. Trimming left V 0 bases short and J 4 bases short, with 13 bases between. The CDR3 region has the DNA TGTGCCAGCAGTTACTCGAAGGCAGGGAGGGGAAACACCATATATTTT. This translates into CASSYSKAGRGNTIYF.

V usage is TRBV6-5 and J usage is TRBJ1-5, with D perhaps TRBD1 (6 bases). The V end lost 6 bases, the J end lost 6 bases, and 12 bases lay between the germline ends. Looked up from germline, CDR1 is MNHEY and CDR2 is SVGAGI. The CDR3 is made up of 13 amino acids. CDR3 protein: CASSPQGRQPQHF. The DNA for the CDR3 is TGTGCCAGCAGCCCCCAGGGGCGTCAGCCCCAGCATTTT.

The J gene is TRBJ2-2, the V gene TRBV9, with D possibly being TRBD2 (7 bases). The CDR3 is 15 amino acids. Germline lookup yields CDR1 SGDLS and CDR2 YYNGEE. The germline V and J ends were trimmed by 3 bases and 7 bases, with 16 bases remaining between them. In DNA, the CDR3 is TGTGCCAGCAGCGCCGGGGCGGGGGCCGGCGGGGAGCTGTTTTTT. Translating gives CASSAGAGAGGELFF. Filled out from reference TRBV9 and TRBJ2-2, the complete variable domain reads DSGVTQTPKHLITATGQRVTLRCSPRSGDLSVYWYQQSLDQGLQFLIQYYNGEERAKGNILERFSAQQFPDLHSELNLSSLELGDSALYFCASSAGAGAGGELFFGEGSRLTVL.

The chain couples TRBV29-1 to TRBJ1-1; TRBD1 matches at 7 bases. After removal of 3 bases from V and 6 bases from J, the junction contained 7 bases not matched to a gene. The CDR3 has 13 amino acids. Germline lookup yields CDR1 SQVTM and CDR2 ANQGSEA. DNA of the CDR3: TGCAGCGTTGAGACGACAGGGATCTCTGAAGCTTTCTTT. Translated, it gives CSVETTGISEAFF.

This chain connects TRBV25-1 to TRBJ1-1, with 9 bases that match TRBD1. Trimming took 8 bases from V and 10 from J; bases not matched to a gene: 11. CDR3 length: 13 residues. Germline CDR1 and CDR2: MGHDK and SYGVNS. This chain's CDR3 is CASASGQGLAAFF. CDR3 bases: TGTGCCAGCGCCTCCGGACAGGGGTTGGCAGCTTTCTTT.

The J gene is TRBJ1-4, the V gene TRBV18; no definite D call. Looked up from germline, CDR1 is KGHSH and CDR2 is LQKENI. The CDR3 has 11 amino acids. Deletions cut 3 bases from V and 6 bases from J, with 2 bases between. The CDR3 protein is CASSPDEKLFF. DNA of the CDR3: TGTGCCAGCTCACCCGATGAAAAACTGTTTTTT.

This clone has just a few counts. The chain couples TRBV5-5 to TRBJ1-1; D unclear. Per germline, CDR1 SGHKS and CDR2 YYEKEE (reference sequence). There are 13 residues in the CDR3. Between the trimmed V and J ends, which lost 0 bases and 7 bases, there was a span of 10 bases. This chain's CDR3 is CASSLAPSGEAFF. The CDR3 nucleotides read TGTGCCAGCAGCTTGGCCCCCTCCGGTGAAGCTTTCTTT. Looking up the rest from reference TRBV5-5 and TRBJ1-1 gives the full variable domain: DAGVTQSPTHLIKTRGQQVTLRCSPISGHKSVSWYQQVLGQGPQFIFQYYEKEERGRGNFPDRFSARQFPNYSSELNVNALLLGDSALYLCASSLAPSGEAFFGQGTRLTVV.

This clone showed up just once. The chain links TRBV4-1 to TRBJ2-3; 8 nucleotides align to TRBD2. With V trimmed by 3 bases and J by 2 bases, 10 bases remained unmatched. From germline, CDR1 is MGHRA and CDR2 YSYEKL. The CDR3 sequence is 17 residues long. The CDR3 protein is CASSQEKRGKLTDTQYF. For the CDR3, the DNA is TGCGCCAGCAGCCAGGAAAAGCGGGGGAAGCTCACAGATACGCAGTATTTT.

The CDR3, as DNA: TGCGCCAGCAGCACTCGGACAGAGCAGTACTTC. It is translated as CASSTRTEQYF. J is TRBJ2-7 and V is TRBV5-1, with D maybe TRBD1 (5 bases). From germline, CDR1 is SGHRS and CDR2 YFSETQ. The V end was cut by 4 bases, the J end by 7 bases, with 9 bases between. CDR3 length: 11 amino acids.

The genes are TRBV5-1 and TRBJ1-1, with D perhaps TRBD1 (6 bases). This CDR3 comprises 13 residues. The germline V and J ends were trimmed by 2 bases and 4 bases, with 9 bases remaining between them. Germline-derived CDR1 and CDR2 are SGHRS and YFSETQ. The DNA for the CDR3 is TGCGCCAGCAGCTTCGGACAGTTCACTGAAGCTTTCTTT. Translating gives CASSFGQFTEAFF.

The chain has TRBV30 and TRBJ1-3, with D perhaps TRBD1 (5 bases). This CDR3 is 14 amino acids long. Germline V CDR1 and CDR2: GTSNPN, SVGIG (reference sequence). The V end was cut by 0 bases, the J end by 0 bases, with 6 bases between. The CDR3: CAWSVGPSGNTIYF. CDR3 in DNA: TGTGCCTGGAGTGTGGGGCCCTCTGGAAACACCATATATTTT.

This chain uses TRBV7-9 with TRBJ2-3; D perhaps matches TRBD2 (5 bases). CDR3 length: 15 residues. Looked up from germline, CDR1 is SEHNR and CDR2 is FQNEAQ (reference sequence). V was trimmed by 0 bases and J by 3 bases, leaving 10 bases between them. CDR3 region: CASSLALPGTDTQYF. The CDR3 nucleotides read TGTGCCAGCAGCTTAGCCCTCCCGGGGACAGATACGCAGTATTTT. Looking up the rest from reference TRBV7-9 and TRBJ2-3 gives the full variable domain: DTGVSQNPRHKITKRGQNVTFRCDPISEHNRLYWYRQTLGQGPEFLTYFQNEAQLEKSRLLSDRFSAERPKGSFSTLEIQRTEQGDSAMYLCASSLALPGTDTQYFGPGTRLTVL.

Here the CDR3 DNA reads TGTGCCAGCTCACAAACAGTGGCGGGAAAAGGCACTGAAGCTTTCTTT. It encodes CASSQTVAGKGTEAFF. The rearrangement uses TRBV18 and TRBJ1-1; D is unclear. CDR1 KGHSH and CDR2 LQKENI come from the germline V gene. The CDR3 is made up of 16 amino acids. The ends were cut back, 4 bases at V and 4 bases at J, with 19 bases in the middle. The full variable domain, its missing parts supplied by reference TRBV18 and TRBJ1-1, is NAGVMQNPRHLVRRRGQEARLRCSPMKGHSHVYWYRQLPEEGLKFMVYLQKENIIDESGMPKERFSAEFPKEGPSILRIQQVVRGDSAAYFCASSQTVAGKGTEAFFGQGTRLTVV.

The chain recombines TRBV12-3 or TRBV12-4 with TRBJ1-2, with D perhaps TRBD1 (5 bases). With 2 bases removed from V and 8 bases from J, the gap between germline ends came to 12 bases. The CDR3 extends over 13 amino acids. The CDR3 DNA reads TGTGCCAGCAGTTTACGGGGGGTAAACGGCTACACCTTC. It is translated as CASSLRGVNGYTF.